The present T cell receptor beta chain was sequenced within a study of a mutant IDH1 vaccine in newly diagnosed glioma. Study background: Prior therapy was radiotherapy, temozolomide, or both; most received both. Study-level results: It was roughly 93% of patients that developed vaccine-induced immune responses.

Specified time point: baseline, week 1 (first vaccination visit). Specified treatment: pre-vaccination baseline after standard-of-care therapy. Points on this clone: No antigen is known for it.

There are 15 residues in the CDR3. Germline assignment: CDR1 LGHNA and CDR2 YSLEER. Trimming removed 0 bases at V and 0 bases at J, with 7 bases between. Sequencing used immunoSEQ multiplex PCR; TCRdb keeps in-frame clones, though not all of them. The sample has 35,000 to 40,000 clones, around nine tenths seen once. This specimen consisted of PBMCs, obtained from a glioma patient treated with radiotherapy, temozolomide or both. This chain links TRBV4-3 with TRBJ2-3; D remains unclear. This receptor was identified in a man between 18 and 35 years old with glioma. The CDR3 DNA reads as TGCGCCAGCAGCCAAGATCATCCGAGCACAGATACGCAGTATTTT. This translates into CASSQDHPSTDTQYF.